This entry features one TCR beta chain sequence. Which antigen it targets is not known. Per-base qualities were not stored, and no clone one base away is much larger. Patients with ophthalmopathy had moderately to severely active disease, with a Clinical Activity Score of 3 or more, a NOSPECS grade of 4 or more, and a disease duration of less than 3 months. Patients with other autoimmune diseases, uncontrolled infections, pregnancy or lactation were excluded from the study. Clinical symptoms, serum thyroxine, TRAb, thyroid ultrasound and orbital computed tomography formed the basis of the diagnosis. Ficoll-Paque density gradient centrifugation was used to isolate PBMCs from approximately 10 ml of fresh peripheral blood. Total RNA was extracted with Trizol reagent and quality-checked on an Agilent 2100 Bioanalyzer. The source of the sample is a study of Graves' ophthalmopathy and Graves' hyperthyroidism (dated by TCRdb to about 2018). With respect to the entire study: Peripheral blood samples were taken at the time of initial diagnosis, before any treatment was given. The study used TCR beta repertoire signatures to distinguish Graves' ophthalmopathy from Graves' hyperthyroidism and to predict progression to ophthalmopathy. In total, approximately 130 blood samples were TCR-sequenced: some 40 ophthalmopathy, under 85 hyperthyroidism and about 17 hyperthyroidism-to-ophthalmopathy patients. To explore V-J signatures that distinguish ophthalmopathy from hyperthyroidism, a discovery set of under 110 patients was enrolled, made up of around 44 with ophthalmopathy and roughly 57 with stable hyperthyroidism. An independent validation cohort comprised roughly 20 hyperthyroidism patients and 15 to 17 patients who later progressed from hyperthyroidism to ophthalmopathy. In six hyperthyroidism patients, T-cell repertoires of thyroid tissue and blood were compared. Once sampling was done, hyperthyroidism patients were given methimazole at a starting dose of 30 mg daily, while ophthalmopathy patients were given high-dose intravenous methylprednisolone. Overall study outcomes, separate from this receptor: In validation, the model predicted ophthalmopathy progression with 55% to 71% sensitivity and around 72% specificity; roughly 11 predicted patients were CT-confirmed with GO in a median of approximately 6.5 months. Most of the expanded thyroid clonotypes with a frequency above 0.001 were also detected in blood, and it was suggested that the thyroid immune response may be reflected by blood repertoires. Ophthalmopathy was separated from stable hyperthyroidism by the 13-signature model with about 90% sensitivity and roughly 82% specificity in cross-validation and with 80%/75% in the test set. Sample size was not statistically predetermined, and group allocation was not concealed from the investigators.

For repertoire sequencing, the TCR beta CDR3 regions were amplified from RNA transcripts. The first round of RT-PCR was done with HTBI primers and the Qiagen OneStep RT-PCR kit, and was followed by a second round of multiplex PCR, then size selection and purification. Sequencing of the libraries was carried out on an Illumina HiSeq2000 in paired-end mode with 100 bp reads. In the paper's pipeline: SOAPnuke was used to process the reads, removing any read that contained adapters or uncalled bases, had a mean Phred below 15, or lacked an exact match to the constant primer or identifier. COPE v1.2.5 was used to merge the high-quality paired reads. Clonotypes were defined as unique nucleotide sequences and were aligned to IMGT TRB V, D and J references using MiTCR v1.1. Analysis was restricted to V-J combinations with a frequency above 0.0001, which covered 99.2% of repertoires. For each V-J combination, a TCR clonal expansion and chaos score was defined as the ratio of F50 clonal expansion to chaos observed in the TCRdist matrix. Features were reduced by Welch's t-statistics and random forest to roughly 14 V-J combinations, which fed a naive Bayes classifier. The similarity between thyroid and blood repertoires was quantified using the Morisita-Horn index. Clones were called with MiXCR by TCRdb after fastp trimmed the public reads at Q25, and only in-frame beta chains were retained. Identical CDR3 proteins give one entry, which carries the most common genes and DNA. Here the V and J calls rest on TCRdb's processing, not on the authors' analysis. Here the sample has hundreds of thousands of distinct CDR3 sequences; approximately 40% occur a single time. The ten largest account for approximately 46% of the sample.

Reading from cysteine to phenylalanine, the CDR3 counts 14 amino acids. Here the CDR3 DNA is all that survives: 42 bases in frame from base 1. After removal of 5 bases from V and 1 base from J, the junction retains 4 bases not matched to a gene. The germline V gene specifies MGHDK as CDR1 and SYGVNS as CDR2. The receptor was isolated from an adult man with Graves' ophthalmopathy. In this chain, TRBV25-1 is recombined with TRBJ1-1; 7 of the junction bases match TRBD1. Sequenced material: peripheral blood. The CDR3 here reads CASSIDRANTEAFF. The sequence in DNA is TGTGCCAGCAGTATTGACAGGGCGAACACTGAAGCTTTCTTT.